This TCR beta chain came from a study of metastatic and nonmetastatic thyroid tumors. Study information: The authors compared repertoires across blood and tumor or nodule tissue from malignant and benign thyroid patients.

Study results and caveats: Reported TCR beta diversity, measured in blood and tumor, was significantly higher for malignant thyroid tumors than for benign nodules.

Authors' data handling: Construction of a distant-metastasis classifier for papillary thyroid cancer relied on CDR3 differences across clinicopathological groups. TCRdb re-analyzed the PCR reads using MiXCR. The V and J calls and clone size come from TCRdb's table, not from the authors' own analysis. The table records 30,000 or so clones, 24% of them present only once. This clone was seen many times. Its specificity is not known. Prior to thyroid surgery, none of the patients had received any treatment. V was clipped by 7 bases and J by 7 bases; unmatched bases: 9. This CDR3 spans 16 amino acids. Germline lookup yields CDR1 KGHDR and CDR2 SFDVKD.

The chain combines TRBV24-1 with TRBJ2-1, with 13 bases aligning to TRBD2. The TCR was taken from a female donor with papillary thyroid cancer or a benign thyroid nodule (not recorded which). Some clones in this sample may be carry-over from other donors' samples. Input material: blood. The CDR3: CATSGTSGRGRNEQFF. CDR3 nucleotides: TGTGCCACCAGCGGTACTAGCGGGAGGGGGAGGAATGAGCAGTTCTTC.